This TCR beta chain was identified in a study of cytomegalovirus exposure and HLA in healthy donors. PCR primers comprised 60 Vbeta and 13 Jbeta primers. Sequencing used immunoSEQ multiplex PCR; TCRdb keeps in-frame clones, though not all of them. The sample holds about 37,000 clones, approximately 80% seen once. The V segment lost 1 base and the J segment 0 bases; nucleotides outside the gene matches: 5. This CDR3 region has 18 residues. Germline lookup yields CDR1 LGHNA and CDR2 YSLEER. The sequence derives from a woman aged 18-29 years in good health and CMV-seropositive. Input material: PBMCs. The rearrangement uses TRBV4-3 and TRBJ2-3, with 12 bases aligning to TRBD2. The CDR3 spells CASSQGLAGATSTDTQYF. CDR3 sequence (DNA): TGCGCCAGCAGCCAAGGACTAGCGGGGGCTACCAGCACAGATACGCAGTATTTT.